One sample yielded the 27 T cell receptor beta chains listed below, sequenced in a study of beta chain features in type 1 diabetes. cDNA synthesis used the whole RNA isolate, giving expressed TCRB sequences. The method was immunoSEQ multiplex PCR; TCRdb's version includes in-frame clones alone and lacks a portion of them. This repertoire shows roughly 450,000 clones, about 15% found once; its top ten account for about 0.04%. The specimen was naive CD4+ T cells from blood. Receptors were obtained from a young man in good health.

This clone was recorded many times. The CDR3 sequence is CASSLEAIPVSETQYF. For the CDR3, the DNA is TGTGCCAGCAGCTTAGAGGCGATTCCAGTGTCAGAGACCCAGTACTTC. V is TRBV7-9 and J is TRBJ2-5; D uncertain. V was cut by 1 base and J by 4 bases, with 16 bases left in between. Germline lookup yields CDR1 SEHNR and CDR2 FQNEAQ (reference sequence). The CDR3 is made up of 16 amino acids.

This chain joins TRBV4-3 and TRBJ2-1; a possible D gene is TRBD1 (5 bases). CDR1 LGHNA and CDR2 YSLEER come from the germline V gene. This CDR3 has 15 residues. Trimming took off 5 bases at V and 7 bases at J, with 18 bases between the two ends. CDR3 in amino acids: CASSNHDSLRNEQFF. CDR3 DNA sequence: TGCGCCAGCAGCAATCACGACAGTCTCCGGAATGAGCAGTTCTTC.

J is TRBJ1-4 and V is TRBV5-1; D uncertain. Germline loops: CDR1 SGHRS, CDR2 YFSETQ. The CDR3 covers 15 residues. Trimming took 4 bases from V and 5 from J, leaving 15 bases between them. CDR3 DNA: TGCGCCAGCAGCCAACTTCCGGCACCGAATGAAAAACTGTTTTTT. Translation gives CASSQLPAPNEKLFF. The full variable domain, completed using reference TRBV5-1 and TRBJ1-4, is KAGVTQTPRYLIKTRGQQVTLSCSPISGHRSVSWYQQTPGQGLQFLFEYFSETQRNKGNFPGRFSGRQFSNSRSEMNVSTLELGDSALYLCASSQLPAPNEKLFFGSGTQLSVL.

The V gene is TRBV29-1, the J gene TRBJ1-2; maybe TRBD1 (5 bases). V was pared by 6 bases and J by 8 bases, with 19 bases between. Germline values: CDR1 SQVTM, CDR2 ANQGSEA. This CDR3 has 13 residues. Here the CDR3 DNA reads TGCAGCGTCCCCCCTGGGGGGGACCACGGCTACACCTTC. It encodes CSVPPGGDHGYTF.

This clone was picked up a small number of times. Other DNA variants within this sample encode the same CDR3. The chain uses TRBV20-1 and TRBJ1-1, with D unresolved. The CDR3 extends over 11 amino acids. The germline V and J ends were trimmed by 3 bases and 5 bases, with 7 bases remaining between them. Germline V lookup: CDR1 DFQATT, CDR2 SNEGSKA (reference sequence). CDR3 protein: CSASVGTEAFF. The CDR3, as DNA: TGCAGTGCTAGTGTGGGGACTGAAGCTTTCTTT.

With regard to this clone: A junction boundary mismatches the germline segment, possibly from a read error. CDR3 sequence (DNA): TGTGCCAGCTCTCCACCGGGGCCACGGGCTAGCGGGTCCTACAATGAGCAGTTCTTC. Translated: CASSPPGPRASGSYNEQFF. The chain employs TRBV18 and TRBJ2-1, with TRBD2 identical over 8 bases. There are 19 residues in the CDR3. The germline V gene has CDR1 KGHSH and CDR2 LQKENI.

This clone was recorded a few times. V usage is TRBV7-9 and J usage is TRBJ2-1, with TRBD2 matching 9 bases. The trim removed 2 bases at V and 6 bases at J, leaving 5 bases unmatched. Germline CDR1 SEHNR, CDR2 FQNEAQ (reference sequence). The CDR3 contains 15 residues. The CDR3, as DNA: TGTGCCAGCAGCTTAACCCCGACTAGCGGCAATGAGCAGTTCTTC. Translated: CASSLTPTSGNEQFF.

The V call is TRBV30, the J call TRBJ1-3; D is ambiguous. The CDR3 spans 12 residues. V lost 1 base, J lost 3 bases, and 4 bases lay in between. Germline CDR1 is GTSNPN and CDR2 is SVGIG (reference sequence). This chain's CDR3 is CAWSGGGNTIYF. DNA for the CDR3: TGTGCCTGGAGTGGAGGTGGAAACACCATATATTTT.

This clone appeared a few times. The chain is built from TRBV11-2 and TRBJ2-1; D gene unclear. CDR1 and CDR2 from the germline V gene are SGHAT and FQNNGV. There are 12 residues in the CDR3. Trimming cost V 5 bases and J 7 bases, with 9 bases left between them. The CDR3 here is CASSRDSNEQFF. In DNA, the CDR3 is TGTGCCAGCAGCCGCGACTCAAATGAGCAGTTCTTC.

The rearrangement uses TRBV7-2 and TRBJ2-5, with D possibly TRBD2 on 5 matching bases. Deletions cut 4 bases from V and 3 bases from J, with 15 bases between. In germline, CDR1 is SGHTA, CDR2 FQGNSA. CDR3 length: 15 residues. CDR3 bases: TGTGCCAGCAGCTCCCTGGACTGGCATGAAGAGACCCAGTACTTC. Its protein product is CASSSLDWHEETQYF.

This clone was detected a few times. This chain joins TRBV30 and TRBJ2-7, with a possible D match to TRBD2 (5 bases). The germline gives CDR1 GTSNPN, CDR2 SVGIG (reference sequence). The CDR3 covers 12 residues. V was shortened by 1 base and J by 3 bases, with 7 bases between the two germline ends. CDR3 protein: CAWSGGRYEQYV. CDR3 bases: TGTGCCTGGAGTGGAGGGCGCTACGAGCAGTACGTC.

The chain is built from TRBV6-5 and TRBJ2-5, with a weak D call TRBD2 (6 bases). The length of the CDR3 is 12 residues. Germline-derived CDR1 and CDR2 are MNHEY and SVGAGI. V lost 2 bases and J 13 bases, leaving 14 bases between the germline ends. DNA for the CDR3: TGTGCCAGCAGTTACACCCCCCTGGGACTGTACTTC. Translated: CASSYTPLGLYF.

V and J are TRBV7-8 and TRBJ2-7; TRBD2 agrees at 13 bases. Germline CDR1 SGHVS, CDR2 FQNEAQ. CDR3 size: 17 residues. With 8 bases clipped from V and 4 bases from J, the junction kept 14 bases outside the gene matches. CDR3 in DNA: TGTGCCAGCTGCAGACTAGCGGGAGGAGGGAACAGGTACGAGCAGTACGTC. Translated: CASCRLAGGGNRYEQYV.

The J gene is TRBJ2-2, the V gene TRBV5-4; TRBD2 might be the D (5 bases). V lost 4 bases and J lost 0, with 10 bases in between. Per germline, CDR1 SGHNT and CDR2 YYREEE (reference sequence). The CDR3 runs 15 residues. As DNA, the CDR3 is TGTGCCAGCAGCACGGGGAACTCGAACACCGGGGAGCTGTTTTTT. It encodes CASSTGNSNTGELFF.

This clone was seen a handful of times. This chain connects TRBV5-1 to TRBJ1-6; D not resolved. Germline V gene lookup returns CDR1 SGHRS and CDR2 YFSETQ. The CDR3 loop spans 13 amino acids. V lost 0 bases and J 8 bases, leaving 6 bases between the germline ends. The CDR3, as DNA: TGCGCCAGCAGCTTGGAGAGTTATTCACCCCTCCACTTT. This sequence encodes CASSLESYSPLHF.

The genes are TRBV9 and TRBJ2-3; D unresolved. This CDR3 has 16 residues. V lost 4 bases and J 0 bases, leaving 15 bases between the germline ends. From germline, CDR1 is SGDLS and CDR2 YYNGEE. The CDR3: CASSSGSQSSTDTQYF. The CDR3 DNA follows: TGTGCCAGCAGCTCAGGCAGTCAGTCTAGCACAGATACGCAGTATTTT.

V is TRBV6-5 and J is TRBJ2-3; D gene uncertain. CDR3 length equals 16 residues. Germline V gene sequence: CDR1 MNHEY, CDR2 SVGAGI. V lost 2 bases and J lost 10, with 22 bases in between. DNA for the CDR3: TGTGCCAGCAGTTACGTAGGGCAATCCCCTTTTGCTGCGCAGTATTTT. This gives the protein CASSYVGQSPFAAQYF.

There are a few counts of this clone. The CDR3 nucleotides are TGTGCCAGCCGGCCGAGAAGGGACTCCTACAATGAGCAGTTCTTC. The encoded protein is CASRPRRDSYNEQFF. The chain couples TRBV7-2 to TRBJ2-1; D is unresolved. Germline V gene lookup returns CDR1 SGHTA and CDR2 FQGNSA. V lost 8 bases and J lost 0, with 14 bases in between. The CDR3 totals 15 residues.

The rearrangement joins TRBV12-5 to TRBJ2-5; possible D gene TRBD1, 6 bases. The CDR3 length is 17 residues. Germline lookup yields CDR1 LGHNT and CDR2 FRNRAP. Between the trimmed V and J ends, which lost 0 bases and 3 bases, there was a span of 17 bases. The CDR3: CASGLVLRGRGKETQYF. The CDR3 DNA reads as TGTGCTAGTGGTTTGGTACTAAGGGGCAGGGGAAAAGAGACCCAGTACTTC.

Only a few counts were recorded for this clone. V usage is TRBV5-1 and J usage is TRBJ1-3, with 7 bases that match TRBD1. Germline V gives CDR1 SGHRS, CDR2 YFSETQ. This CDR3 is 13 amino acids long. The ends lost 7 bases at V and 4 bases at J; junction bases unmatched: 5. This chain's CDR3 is CASQRDSGNTIYF. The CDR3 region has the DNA TGCGCCAGCCAACGGGACAGCGGAAACACCATATATTTT.

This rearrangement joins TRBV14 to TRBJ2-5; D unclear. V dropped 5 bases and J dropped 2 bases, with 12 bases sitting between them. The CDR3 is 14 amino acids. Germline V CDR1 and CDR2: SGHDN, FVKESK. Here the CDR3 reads CASSTPGHQETQYF. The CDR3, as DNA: TGTGCCAGCAGCACCCCGGGCCATCAAGAGACCCAGTACTTC. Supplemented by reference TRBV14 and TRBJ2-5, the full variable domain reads EAGVTQFPSHSVIEKGQTVTLRCDPISGHDNLYWYRRVMGKEIKFLLHFVKESKQDESGMPNNRFLAERTGGTYSTLKVQPAELEDSGVYFCASSTPGHQETQYFGPGTRLLVL.

Written as DNA, the CDR3 is TGTGCCAGCAGCTTAGAGGCGGGCCGGACAGATACGCAGTATTTT. Amino acids: CASSLEAGRTDTQYF. The rearrangement uses TRBV11-2 and TRBJ2-3; D might be TRBD2 (5 bases). The V gene lost 0 bases and the J gene lost 3 bases, with 10 bases spanning the gap. The CDR3 has 15 amino acids. Germline V gene lookup returns CDR1 SGHAT and CDR2 FQNNGV. Looking up the rest from reference TRBV11-2 and TRBJ2-3 gives the full variable domain: EAGVAQSPRYKIIEKRQSVAFWCNPISGHATLYWYQQILGQGPKLLIQFQNNGVVDDSQLPKDRFSAERLKGVDSTLKIQPAKLEDSAVYLCASSLEAGRTDTQYFGPGTRLTVL.

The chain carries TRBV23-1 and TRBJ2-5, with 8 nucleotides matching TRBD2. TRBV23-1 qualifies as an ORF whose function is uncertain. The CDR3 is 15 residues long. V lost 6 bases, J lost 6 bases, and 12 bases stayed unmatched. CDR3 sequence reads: CASSPRTGTRKTQYF. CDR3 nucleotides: TGCGCCAGCAGCCCCAGAACCGGGACTAGGAAGACCCAGTACTTC.

The CDR3 bases are TGCGCCAGCAGCCAAGGTAGAACCGAAACTGCAGAAGCTTTCTTT. Its translation: CASSQGRTETAEAFF. The chain is built from TRBV4-1 and TRBJ1-1, with no clear D. CDR1 MGHRA and CDR2 YSYEKL come from the germline V gene. V shed 1 base and J shed 8 bases, with 17 bases lying between them. The CDR3 consists of 15 residues.

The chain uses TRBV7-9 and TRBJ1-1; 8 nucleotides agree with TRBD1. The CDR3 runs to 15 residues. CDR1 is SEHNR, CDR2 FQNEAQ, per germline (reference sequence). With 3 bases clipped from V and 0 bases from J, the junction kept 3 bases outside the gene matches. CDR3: CASSLAGGMNTEAFF. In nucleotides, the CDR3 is TGTGCCAGCAGCTTGGCAGGGGGCATGAACACTGAAGCTTTCTTT. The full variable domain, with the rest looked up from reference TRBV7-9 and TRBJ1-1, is DTGVSQNPRHKITKRGQNVTFRCDPISEHNRLYWYRQTLGQGPEFLTYFQNEAQLEKSRLLSDRFSAERPKGSFSTLEIQRTEQGDSAMYLCASSLAGGMNTEAFFGQGTRLTVV.

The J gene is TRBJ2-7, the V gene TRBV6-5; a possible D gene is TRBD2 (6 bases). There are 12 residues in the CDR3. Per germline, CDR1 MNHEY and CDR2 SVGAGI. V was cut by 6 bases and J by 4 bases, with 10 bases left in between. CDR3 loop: CASSGSRYEQYF. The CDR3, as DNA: TGTGCCAGCAGCGGGAGCAGGTACGAGCAGTACTTC.

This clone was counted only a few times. CDR3 residues: CASSQGLGAPSEQYF. The CDR3 bases are TGCGCCAGCAGCCAAGGCCTGGGGGCCCCGAGCGAGCAGTACTTC. The V call is TRBV4-1, the J call TRBJ2-7, with a weak D call TRBD1 (6 bases). The V end was cut by 1 base, the J end by 6 bases, with 16 bases between. There are 15 residues in the CDR3. The germline V gene has CDR1 MGHRA and CDR2 YSYEKL.